The present entry profiles one TCR beta chain with its context. Its target is unknown. This specimen comes from a study of post-analysis software for immune sequencing data. Broader study findings: The five TRBV segments detected at higher frequency in patients than in controls included TRBV5-6, TRBV5-1 and TRBV20-1. Controls had significantly higher normalized Chao1 diversity than multiple sclerosis patients.

Unique molecular identifiers were present in the TCR beta cDNA libraries. Each batch of about 0.9 to 10 million T cells produced roughly 500,000 cDNA molecules. TCRdb used MiXCR to reprocess the PCR reads, holding one entry per CDR3 protein. The sample lists around 500,000 distinct CDR3 sequences; around 36% were seen once. Germline CDR1 and CDR2: DFQATT and SNEGSKA (reference sequence). V lost 7 bases to trimming and J lost 9 bases; unmatched junction nucleotides: 7. The CDR3 is 11 residues long. The chain joins TRBV20-1 to TRBJ2-5, with 8 bases that match TRBD2. Sequencing input: blood. This sequence originates from a girl under 18 with multiple sclerosis. In nucleotides, the CDR3 is TGCAGTGGACAAGCGGGGGAGGCCCAGTACTTC. Translating gives CSGQAGEAQYF.